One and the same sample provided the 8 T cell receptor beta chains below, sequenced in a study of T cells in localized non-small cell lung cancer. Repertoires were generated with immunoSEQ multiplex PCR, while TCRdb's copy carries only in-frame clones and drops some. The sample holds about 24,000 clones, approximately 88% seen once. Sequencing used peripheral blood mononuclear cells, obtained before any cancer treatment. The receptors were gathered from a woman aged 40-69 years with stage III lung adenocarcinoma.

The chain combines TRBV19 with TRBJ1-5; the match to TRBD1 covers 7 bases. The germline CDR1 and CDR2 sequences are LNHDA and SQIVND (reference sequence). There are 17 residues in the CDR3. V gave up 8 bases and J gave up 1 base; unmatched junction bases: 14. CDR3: CASHATGAVPSNQPQHF. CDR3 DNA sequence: TGTGCCAGTCACGCAACAGGGGCCGTACCCAGCAATCAGCCCCAGCATTTT.

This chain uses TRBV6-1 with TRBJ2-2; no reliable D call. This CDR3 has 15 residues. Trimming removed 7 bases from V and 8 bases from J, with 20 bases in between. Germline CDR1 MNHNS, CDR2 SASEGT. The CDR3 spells CASIVRDIEQGELFF. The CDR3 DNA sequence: TGTGCCAGCATCGTTCGTGACATTGAACAAGGGGAGCTGTTTTTT.

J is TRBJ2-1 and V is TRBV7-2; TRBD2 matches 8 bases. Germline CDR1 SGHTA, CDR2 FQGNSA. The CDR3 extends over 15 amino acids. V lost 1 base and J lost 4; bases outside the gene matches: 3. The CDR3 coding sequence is TGTGCCAGCAGCTTAGATAGCGGGAATTACAATGAGCAGTTCTTC. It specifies CASSLDSGNYNEQFF.

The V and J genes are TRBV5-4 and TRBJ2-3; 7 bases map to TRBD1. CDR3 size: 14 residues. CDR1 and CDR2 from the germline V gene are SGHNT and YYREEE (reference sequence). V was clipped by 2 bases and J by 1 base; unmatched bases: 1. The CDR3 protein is CASSFGTGTDTQYF. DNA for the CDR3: TGTGCCAGCAGCTTTGGGACAGGCACAGATACGCAGTATTTT.

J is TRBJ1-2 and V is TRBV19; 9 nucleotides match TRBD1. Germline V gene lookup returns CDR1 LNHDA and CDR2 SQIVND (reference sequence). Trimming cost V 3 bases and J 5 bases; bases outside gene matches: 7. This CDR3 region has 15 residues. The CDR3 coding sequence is TGTGCCAGTAGTATCCCGGGACAGGGATTTTATGGCTACACCTTC. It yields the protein CASSIPGQGFYGYTF.

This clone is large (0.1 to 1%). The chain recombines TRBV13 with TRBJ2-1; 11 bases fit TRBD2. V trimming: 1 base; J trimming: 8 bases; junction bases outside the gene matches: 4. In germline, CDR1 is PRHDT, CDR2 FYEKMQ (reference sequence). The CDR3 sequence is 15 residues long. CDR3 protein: CASSLDLAGGDEQFF. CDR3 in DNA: TGTGCCAGCAGCTTAGATCTAGCGGGAGGCGATGAGCAGTTCTTC.

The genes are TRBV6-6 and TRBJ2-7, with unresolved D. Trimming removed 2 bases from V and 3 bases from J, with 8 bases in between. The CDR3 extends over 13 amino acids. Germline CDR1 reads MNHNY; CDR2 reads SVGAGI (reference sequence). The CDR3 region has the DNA TGTGCCAGCAGTTACCGAACTTACTACGAGCAGTACTTC. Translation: CASSYRTYYEQYF.

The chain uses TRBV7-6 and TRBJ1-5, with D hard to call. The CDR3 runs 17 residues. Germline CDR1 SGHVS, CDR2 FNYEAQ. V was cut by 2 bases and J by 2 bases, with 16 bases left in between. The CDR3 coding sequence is TGTGCCAGCAGCTTAACGGGAGGCGGGTCTGGCAATCAGCCCCAGCATTTT. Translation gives CASSLTGGGSGNQPQHF.